The 7 T cell receptor beta chains in this list originate from one sample, sequenced in a study of T-cell memory formation after mild COVID-19. MiXCR, applied by TCRdb to the 5' RACE reads, yields one record per CDR3 protein. Among about 250,000 distinct CDR3 sequences listed, 15% were seen once. Sequencing was performed on PBMCs or a T cell subset sorted from them (not recorded which). The receptors were sampled from an adult woman who had mild COVID-19 (a few samples of this study predate the infection). Cell type and time point are not known.

The CDR3 DNA sequence: TGTGCCAGCAGCCAAGATGGGCGCGAGCAGTACTTC. It is translated as CASSQDGREQYF. The chain joins TRBV14 to TRBJ2-7; D is undetermined. Looked up from germline, CDR1 is SGHDN and CDR2 is FVKESK. CDR3 length: 12 residues. Trimming stripped 0 bases from V and 6 bases from J, with 6 bases between. Based on the CDR3 plus reference TRBV14 and TRBJ2-7, the full variable domain is EAGVTQFPSHSVIEKGQTVTLRCDPISGHDNLYWYRRVMGKEIKFLLHFVKESKQDESGMPNNRFLAERTGGTYSTLKVQPAELEDSGVYFCASSQDGREQYFGPGTRLTVT.

This chain uses TRBV5-1 with TRBJ1-1, with TRBD1 as a possible D gene (5 bases). Germline loops: CDR1 SGHRS, CDR2 YFSETQ. V lost 0 bases, J lost 5 bases, and 11 bases lay in between. The CDR3 extends over 14 amino acids. The CDR3 loop is CASSLAAGITEAFF. DNA of the CDR3: TGCGCCAGCAGCTTGGCCGCAGGGATAACTGAAGCTTTCTTT.

The chain couples TRBV7-9 to TRBJ2-1; the D is unclear. This CDR3 spans 14 amino acids. Trimming left V 2 bases short and J 2 bases short, with 7 bases between. Germline V CDR1 and CDR2: SEHNR, FQNEAQ (reference sequence). CDR3 in amino acids: CASSLSIAYNEQFF. Here the CDR3 DNA reads TGTGCCAGCAGCTTATCCATAGCCTACAATGAGCAGTTCTTC.

This clonotype was seen a handful of times. The chain has TRBV5-1 and TRBJ2-3; 13 bases agree with TRBD2. This CDR3 region has 16 residues. Looked up from germline, CDR1 is SGHRS and CDR2 is YFSETQ. V dropped 7 bases and J dropped 1; count of bases not matched to a gene: 6. Here the CDR3 DNA reads TGCGCCAGCTGGGGGACTAGCGGGGTACGCACAGATACGCAGTATTTT. Translation gives CASWGTSGVRTDTQYF.

This clonotype came up a few times. The chain is built from TRBV10-3 and TRBJ1-1, with 8 bases matching TRBD1. The trim removed 4 bases at V and 1 base at J, leaving 5 bases unmatched. CDR3 length: 15 residues. Germline values: CDR1 ENHRY, CDR2 SYGVKD. Here the CDR3 DNA reads TGTGCCATCAGTGTTCAGGGGGCAGGGAACACTGAAGCTTTCTTT. Translating gives CAISVQGAGNTEAFF.

This clonotype has just a few counts. V usage is TRBV7-6 and J usage is TRBJ2-3; the match to TRBD2 covers 10 bases. Germline CDR1 reads SGHVS; CDR2 reads FNYEAQ. The J segment lost 5 bases and the V segment lost 3 bases, leaving 5 bases of the junction unmatched. The CDR3 extends over 15 amino acids. The CDR3 reads CASSFVAGGRDTQYF. The CDR3 bases are TGTGCCAGCAGCTTTGTAGCGGGAGGTAGAGATACGCAGTATTTT.

A few counts support this clonotype. The CDR3 DNA follows: TGTGCCACCAGTGATTTCCCCACCCCTCCGGGGGGGCCGGAGACCCAGTACTTC. This encodes CATSDFPTPPGGPETQYF. The chain has TRBV24-1 and TRBJ2-5; 8 nucleotides align to TRBD2. J was trimmed by 5 bases and V by 1 base; bases with no gene match: 14. The CDR3 has 18 amino acids. Germline loops: CDR1 KGHDR, CDR2 SFDVKD.